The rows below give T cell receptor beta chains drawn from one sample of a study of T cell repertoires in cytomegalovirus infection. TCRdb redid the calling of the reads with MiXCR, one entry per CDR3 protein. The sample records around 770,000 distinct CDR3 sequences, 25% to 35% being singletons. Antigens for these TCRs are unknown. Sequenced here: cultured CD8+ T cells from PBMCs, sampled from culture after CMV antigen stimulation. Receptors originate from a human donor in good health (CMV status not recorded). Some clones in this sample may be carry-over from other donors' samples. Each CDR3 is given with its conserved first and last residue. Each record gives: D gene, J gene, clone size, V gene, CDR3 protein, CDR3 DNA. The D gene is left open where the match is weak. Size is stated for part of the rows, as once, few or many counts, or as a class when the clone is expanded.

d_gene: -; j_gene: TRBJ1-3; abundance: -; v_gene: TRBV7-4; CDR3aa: CASSRNAMYF; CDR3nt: TGTGCCAGCAGCCGGAACGCCATGTATTTT
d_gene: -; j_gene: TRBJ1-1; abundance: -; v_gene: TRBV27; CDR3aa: CASSGETANTEAFF; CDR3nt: TGTGCCAGCAGTGGGGAGACAGCGAACACTGAAGCTTTCTTT
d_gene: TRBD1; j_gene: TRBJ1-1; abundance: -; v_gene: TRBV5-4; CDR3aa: CASSSQGGNTEAFF; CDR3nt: TGTGCCAGCAGCTCACAGGGGGGGAACACTGAAGCTTTCTTT
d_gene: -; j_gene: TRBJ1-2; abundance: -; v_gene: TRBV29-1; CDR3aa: CSVLGERDYGYTF; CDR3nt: TGCAGCGTCCTAGGGGAACGGGACTATGGCTACACCTTC
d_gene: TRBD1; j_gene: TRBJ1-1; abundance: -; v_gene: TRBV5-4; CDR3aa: CASTPGQEGGTEAFF; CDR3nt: TGTGCCAGCACCCCGGGACAGGAGGGGGGGACTGAAGCTTTCTTT
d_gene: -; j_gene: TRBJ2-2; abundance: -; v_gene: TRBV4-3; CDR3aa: CASSQGPEGGGELFF; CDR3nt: TGCGCCAGCAGCCAGGGACCCGAAGGTGGCGGGGAGCTGTTTTTT
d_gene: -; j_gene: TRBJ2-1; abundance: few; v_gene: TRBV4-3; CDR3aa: CASSQDSGTYNEQFF; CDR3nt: TGCGCCAGCAGCCAAGATTCCGGCACCTACAATGAGCAGTTCTTC
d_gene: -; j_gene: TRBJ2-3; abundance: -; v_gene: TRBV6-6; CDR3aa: CASALIAGGTDTQYF; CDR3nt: TGTGCCAGCGCCCTCATCGCAGGGGGCACAGATACGCAGTATTTT
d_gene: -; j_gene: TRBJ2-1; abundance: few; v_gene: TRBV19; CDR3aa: CASGITNEQFF; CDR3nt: TGTGCCAGTGGTATTACAAATGAGCAGTTCTTC
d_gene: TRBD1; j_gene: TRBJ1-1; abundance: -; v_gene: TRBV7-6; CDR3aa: CASSKGTGTEAFF; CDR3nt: TGTGCTAGCAGCAAAGGGACAGGCACTGAAGCTTTCTTT
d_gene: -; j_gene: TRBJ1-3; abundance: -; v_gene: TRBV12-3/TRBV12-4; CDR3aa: CATSESSGNTIYF; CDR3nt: TGTGCCACCTCGGAATCCTCTGGAAACACCATATATTTT
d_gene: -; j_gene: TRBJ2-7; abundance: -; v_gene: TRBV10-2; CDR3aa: CASRPGIYEQYF; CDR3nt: TGCGCCAGCAGGCCGGGTATCTACGAGCAGTACTTC
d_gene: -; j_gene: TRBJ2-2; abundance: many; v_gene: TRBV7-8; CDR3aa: CAQRGENTGELFF; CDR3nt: TGTGCCCAAAGAGGGGAGAACACCGGGGAGCTGTTTTTT
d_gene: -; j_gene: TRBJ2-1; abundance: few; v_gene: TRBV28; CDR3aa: CASSLLQNNEQFF; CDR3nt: TGTGCCAGCAGTTTACTACAGAACAATGAGCAGTTCTTC
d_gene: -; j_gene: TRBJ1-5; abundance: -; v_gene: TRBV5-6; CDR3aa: CASSSEGGLGNQEPQHF; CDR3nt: TGTGCCAGCAGCTCCGAAGGGGGGCTGGGAAATCAAGAGCCCCAGCATTTT